The text below deals with one T cell receptor beta chain. This entry belongs to a study of shared clonotypes between healthy human individuals. Study-wide background: The donor group consisted of two women and a few men, aged 18 to 49.

This CDR3 region has 17 residues. V lost 0 bases and J lost 2; bases outside the gene matches: 8. Germline V gene sequence: CDR1 MNHNS, CDR2 SASEGT. The data were produced by immunoSEQ multiplex PCR, yet TCRdb's version contains in-frame clones alone and is incomplete. The sample has a few million clones, 90% to 95% seen once; the top ten hold over 0.12%. This clonotype was obtained from a man aged 18 to 30 in good health. Sequencing was done on a sample of naive CD4+ T cells sorted from blood. This sample's subset: CD45RA+ positively selected. The chain has TRBV6-1 and TRBJ2-7, with 9 bases lining up with TRBD2. CDR3 bases: TGTGCCAGCAGTGAAGCGTGGGGTCTAGCGGGGACCTACGAGCAGTACTTC. Translation: CASSEAWGLAGTYEQYF.